Following are 27 T cell receptor beta chains from one sample sequenced in a study of Ad26.COV2.S vaccination and SARS-CoV-2 variants. Treatment: some 20 received Ad26.COV2.S at low or high dose, single or two shots; a few received placebo; per-sample allocation not given. After the first vaccine or placebo injection, samples were drawn on day 63. Sequenced by immunoSEQ multiplex PCR; TCRdb stores in-frame clones only, minus some. The data show 300,000 to 400,000 clones, with 86% seen just once and over 8.5% held by the top ten. The sample here was peripheral blood, taken in a trial of Ad26.COV2.S vaccine versus placebo. The receptors here all came from a person aged 18 to 65 who received the Ad26.COV2.S COVID-19 vaccine or a placebo.

The sample holds one count of this clone. This sequence joins TRBV29-1 and TRBJ2-1; 11 bases are shared with TRBD2. The CDR3 totals 13 residues. The germline V gene encodes CDR1 SQVTM and CDR2 ANQGSEA. The V gene end was trimmed by 8 bases and the J gene end by 5 bases; junction bases not matched to a gene: 5. The DNA for the CDR3 is TGCAGCATCTTAGCGGGAGGGGACAATGAGCAGTTCTTC. This codes for CSILAGGDNEQFF.

This chain connects TRBV2 to TRBJ2-7, with D maybe TRBD2 (5 bases). Germline V gene data show CDR1 as SNHLY and CDR2 as FYNNEI. The CDR3 consists of 13 residues. V lost 2 bases and J lost 5, with 10 bases in between. The CDR3 loop is CASSEFLRDEQYF. In nucleotides, the CDR3 is TGTGCCAGCAGTGAATTCTTGCGGGACGAGCAGTACTTC.

The rearrangement uses TRBV27 and TRBJ1-1; D unclear. The CDR3 extends over 13 amino acids. The V end lost 10 bases, the J end lost 1 base, and 13 bases lay between the germline ends. Germline V gene lookup returns CDR1 MNHEY and CDR2 SMNVEV (reference sequence). As DNA, the CDR3 is TGTGCCACCCAGGCGCTCCCGAACACTGAAGCTTTCTTT. Amino acids: CATQALPNTEAFF.

J is TRBJ2-2 and V is TRBV5-8; a weak D match, TRBD1 (6 bases). Germline V gene lookup returns CDR1 SGHTS and CDR2 YDEGEE. The CDR3 loop spans 14 amino acids. Trimming removed 1 base from V and 6 bases from J, with 10 bases in between. This CDR3 reads CASSLFRGSGELFF. The CDR3 nucleotides are TGTGCCAGCAGCTTGTTCAGGGGATCCGGGGAGCTGTTTTTT. Full variable domain (outside the CDR3, taken from reference TRBV5-8 and TRBJ2-2): EAGVTQSPTHLIKTRGQQATLRCSPISGHTSVYWYQQALGLGLQFLLWYDEGEERNRGNFPPRFSGRQFPNYSSELNVNALELEDSALYLCASSLFRGSGELFFGEGSRLTVL.

This chain connects TRBV11-2 to TRBJ1-3, with D uncertain. Germline lookup yields CDR1 SGHAT and CDR2 FQNNGV. Trimming removed 5 bases at V and 1 base at J, with 9 bases between. The CDR3 covers 14 residues. The DNA of the CDR3 is TGTGCCAGCAGCGTCCGGACTTCTGGAAACACCATATATTTT. This encodes CASSVRTSGNTIYF.

The chain joins TRBV29-1 to TRBJ2-5; D is uncertain. V lost 7 bases, J lost 1 base, and 10 bases lay in between. The CDR3 spans 12 residues. Germline V gives CDR1 SQVTM, CDR2 ANQGSEA. CDR3 protein: CSAQASQETQYF. In DNA, the CDR3 is TGCAGCGCTCAGGCCAGCCAAGAGACCCAGTACTTC.

This sequence joins TRBV5-1 and TRBJ2-7, with 10 bases identical to TRBD2. The CDR3 has 16 residues. CDR1 SGHRS and CDR2 YFSETQ come from the germline V gene. J gave up 6 bases and V 1 base, and 10 bases lay outside the gene matches. The CDR3 nucleotides read TGCGCCAGCAGCTTGTCGGGGGCTAGCGGGAGTCTCGAGCAGTACTTC. It specifies CASSLSGASGSLEQYF.

This chain uses TRBV5-4 with TRBJ2-5, with D possibly matching TRBD1 (7 bases). Germline CDR1 reads SGHNT; CDR2 reads YYREEE (reference sequence). The CDR3 loop spans 15 amino acids. Trimming removed 3 bases at V and 3 bases at J, with 15 bases between. CDR3 loop: CASSSDREDKETQYF. The CDR3, as DNA: TGTGCCAGCAGCTCAGACAGGGAGGACAAAGAGACCCAGTACTTC.

The chain recombines TRBV27 with TRBJ2-1; TRBD2 matches at 12 bases. The ends lost 6 bases at V and 5 bases at J; junction bases unmatched: 5. The CDR3 is 15 amino acids. Germline assignment: CDR1 MNHEY and CDR2 SMNVEV (reference sequence). The CDR3 nucleotides read TGTGCCAGCAGACCGACTAGCGGGAGACACAATGAGCAGTTCTTC. It yields the protein CASRPTSGRHNEQFF.

The chain is built from TRBV2 and TRBJ2-3; D could derive from TRBD1 or TRBD2 (6 bases each). The ends were cut back, 3 bases at V and 4 bases at J, with 8 bases in the middle. The germline V gene encodes CDR1 SNHLY and CDR2 FYNNEI. The CDR3 consists of 13 residues. For the CDR3, the DNA is TGTGCCAGCAGTGAGGAGGGGGCAGATACGCAGTATTTT. This encodes CASSEEGADTQYF.

The V call is TRBV5-1, the J call TRBJ2-5; D is perhaps TRBD2 (5 bases). The CDR3 covers 14 residues. Germline assignment: CDR1 SGHRS and CDR2 YFSETQ. V lost 0 bases and J 3 bases, leaving 9 bases between the germline ends. The CDR3 loop is CASSLGGLEETQYF. CDR3 DNA sequence: TGCGCCAGCAGCTTGGGAGGGTTGGAAGAGACCCAGTACTTC.

V gene TRBV19 combines with J gene TRBJ2-1, with a weak D call TRBD1 (5 bases). V was clipped by 5 bases and J by 0 bases, with 14 bases between them. The CDR3 is 16 residues long. The germline CDR1 and CDR2 sequences are LNHDA and SQIVND (reference sequence). The CDR3 DNA sequence: TGTGCCAGTAGTTCGGACATGCTAAGCTCCTACAATGAGCAGTTCTTC. As protein: CASSSDMLSSYNEQFF.

The rearrangement joins TRBV4-3 to TRBJ1-4; no clear D. V was shortened by 4 bases and J by 8 bases, with 11 bases between the two germline ends. CDR1 LGHNA and CDR2 YSLEER come from the germline V gene. The CDR3 is made up of 13 amino acids. The CDR3 loop reads CASSPQFGEKLFF. The DNA of the CDR3 is TGCGCCAGCAGCCCTCAGTTCGGGGAAAAACTGTTTTTT.

In this sample, this clone turned up a few times. V and J are TRBV7-9 and TRBJ1-1, with D unclear. V gave up 3 bases and J gave up 7 bases, with 12 bases separating them. CDR1 is SEHNR and CDR2 is FQNEAQ in the germline V gene (reference sequence). This CDR3 has 13 amino acids. In DNA form, the CDR3 reads TGTGCCAGCAGCTTCGGGGATACGGGTGAAGCTTTCTTT. It yields the protein CASSFGDTGEAFF.

The gene calls are TRBV9 and TRBJ2-7, with TRBD2 matching 7 bases. Germline assignment: CDR1 SGDLS and CDR2 YYNGEE. The V and J ends lost 0 bases and 4 bases, in that order; junction bases with no gene match: 10. The CDR3 extends over 16 amino acids. Here the CDR3 DNA reads TGTGCCAGCAGCGTAGGGGGGACTACAAACGGATACGAGCAGTACTTC. It translates to CASSVGGTTNGYEQYF.

This chain connects TRBV9 to TRBJ1-1; D may be TRBD1 (5 bases). CDR1 is SGDLS and CDR2 is YYNGEE in the germline V gene. The CDR3 is made up of 17 amino acids. The V gene lost 3 bases and the J gene lost 3 bases, with 21 bases spanning the gap. CDR3 sequence reads: CASSALGQGRRDTEAFF. Written as DNA, the CDR3 is TGTGCCAGCAGCGCTCTAGGGCAGGGTAGGAGGGACACTGAAGCTTTCTTT.

This chain joins TRBV6-2 or TRBV6-3 and TRBJ1-5; 7 bases are shared with TRBD1. The germline CDR1 and CDR2 sequences are MNHEY and SVGEGT. V dropped 0 bases and J dropped 0; count of bases not matched to a gene: 14. The CDR3 runs to 20 residues. CDR3 in DNA: TGTGCCAGCAGTTACTCTCGGGGTTGGGACAGCGCTTTTAGCAATCAGCCCCAGCATTTT. Its protein product is CASSYSRGWDSAFSNQPQHF.

CDR3 loop: CASSSLLTTGMNTEAFF. CDR3 bases: TGCGCCAGCAGCTCCTTATTAACGACAGGGATGAACACTGAAGCTTTCTTT. The chain carries TRBV5-1 and TRBJ1-1, with 7 bases identical to TRBD1. Germline CDR1 SGHRS, CDR2 YFSETQ. CDR3 size: 17 residues. The J segment lost 0 bases and the V segment lost 3 bases, leaving 11 bases of the junction unmatched.

This chain uses TRBV7-9 with TRBJ2-5; TRBD1 might be the D (6 bases). The CDR3 length is 14 residues. Looked up from germline, CDR1 is SEHNR and CDR2 is FQNEAQ (reference sequence). Deletions cut 5 bases from V and 10 bases from J, with 20 bases between. The CDR3 region is CASSQAGADYGQYF. The CDR3 DNA follows: TGTGCCAGCAGCCAGGCAGGGGCGGATTATGGCCAGTACTTC.

This clone showed up just a few times. Other nucleotide sequences in the sample specify the same CDR3. The V and J genes are TRBV29-1 and TRBJ1-5; D is uncertain. The V and J ends lost 4 bases and 4 bases respectively, with 8 bases between them. The CDR3 has 12 amino acids. The V gene's germline CDR1 is SQVTM and CDR2 ANQGSEA. CDR3 DNA: TGCAGCGTTGGGGAGGGAAATCAGCCCCAGCATTTT. Its protein product is CSVGEGNQPQHF. The whole variable domain, remainder taken from reference TRBV29-1 and TRBJ1-5, is SAVISQKPSRDICQRGTSLTIQCQVDSQVTMMFWYRQQPGQSLTLIATANQGSEATYESGFVIDKFPISRPNLTFSTLTVSNMSPEDSSIYLCSVGEGNQPQHFGDGTRLSIL.

This clone has more than one count but fewer than ten. The CDR3 region is CASTMGGEAQPQHF. CDR3 bases: TGTGCCAGCACCATGGGAGGGGAGGCTCAGCCCCAGCATTTT. The chain has TRBV28 and TRBJ1-5; D possibly corresponds to TRBD1 (5 bases). Deletions cut 7 bases from V and 6 bases from J, with 16 bases between. The CDR3 sequence is 14 residues long. Per germline, CDR1 MDHEN and CDR2 SYDVKM.

The chain joins TRBV19 to TRBJ2-4; D possibly corresponds to TRBD1 (6 bases). CDR3 length: 16 residues. Per germline, CDR1 LNHDA and CDR2 SQIVND (reference sequence). Trimming left V 6 bases short and J 2 bases short, with 17 bases between. CDR3: CASSRGRGETKNIQYF. The CDR3 bases are TGTGCCAGTAGCAGGGGCCGGGGAGAGACCAAAAACATTCAGTACTTC.

The rearrangement uses TRBV7-3 and TRBJ2-3; 7 bases align to TRBD2. CDR3 length equals 15 residues. CDR1 is SGHTA, CDR2 FQGTGA, per germline. The junction had 0 bases not matched to a gene; V was cut back by 0 bases and J by 0 bases. CDR3 loop: CASSLTSGSTDTQYF. The CDR3 DNA reads as TGTGCCAGCAGCTTAACTAGCGGGAGCACAGATACGCAGTATTTT.

This clone has only a few counts. This rearrangement joins TRBV19 to TRBJ1-5, with TRBD1 matching 7 bases. CDR1 LNHDA and CDR2 SQIVND come from the germline V gene (reference sequence). CDR3 length equals 14 residues. J lost 0 bases, V lost 5 bases, and 1 base had no gene match. The CDR3 loop reads CASSDRDSNQPQHF. CDR3 DNA: TGTGCCAGTAGTGACAGGGATAGCAATCAGCCCCAGCATTTT.

V usage is TRBV5-6 and J usage is TRBJ1-2, with D possibly TRBD1 on 6 matching bases. Germline V lookup: CDR1 SGHDT, CDR2 YYEEEE. V was trimmed by 0 bases and J by 1 base, leaving 10 bases between them. The length of the CDR3 is 15 residues. Here the CDR3 reads CASSLAGTLNYGYTF. DNA for the CDR3: TGTGCCAGCAGCTTGGCCGGGACACTTAACTATGGCTACACCTTC.

The J gene is TRBJ1-5, the V gene TRBV19; 8 bases are a match to TRBD1. The CDR3 contains 17 residues. CDR1 is LNHDA, CDR2 SQIVND, per germline (reference sequence). Unmatched junction bases numbered 9, after V lost 5 bases and J lost 0 bases. Here the CDR3 DNA reads TGTGCCAGTAGTCTGTACCGGACAGGGAATAGCAATCAGCCCCAGCATTTT. It is translated as CASSLYRTGNSNQPQHF. Variable domain in full (rest from reference TRBV19 and TRBJ1-5): DGGITQSPKYLFRKEGQNVTLSCEQNLNHDAMYWYRQDPGQGLRLIYYSQIVNDFQKGDIAEGYSVSREKKESFPLTVTSAQKNPTAFYLCASSLYRTGNSNQPQHFGDGTRLSIL.

This chain connects TRBV6-5 to TRBJ2-2; 10 nucleotides line up with TRBD1. Germline CDR1 reads MNHEY; CDR2 reads SVGAGI. V lost 1 base and J lost 5; bases outside the gene matches: 1. The CDR3 totals 15 residues. CDR3 DNA: TGTGCCAGCAGTTACTTGGGACAGGGGACCGGGGAGCTGTTTTTT. It specifies CASSYLGQGTGELFF.